These 25 T cell receptor beta chains came from one sample sequenced in a study of T cell clonality in common variable immunodeficiency. Libraries were prepared by immunoSEQ multiplex PCR; TCRdb keeps only in-frame clonotypes and omits some of them. There are about 66,000 clones in the sample, none observed a single time. Sequenced material: peripheral blood mononuclear cells. The receptors shown here come from a person aged 18-70 years in good health.

This clone has at least ten counts. The read stops 3 residues short of the end of the CDR3; the missing end is completed from the germline J gene. The chain employs TRBV28 and TRBJ2-7, with 13 bases identical to TRBD2. Trimming cost V 5 bases and J 6 bases; bases outside gene matches: 7. The CDR3 contains 15 residues. The germline CDR1 and CDR2 sequences are MDHEN and SYDVKM. CDR3 region: CASSTGLAGRIEQYF. Partial CDR3 DNA: TGTGCCAGCAGTACGGGACTAGCGGGAAGGATCGAG.

This clone appeared many times. The sequenced fragment ends 3 residues before the CDR3 boundary, so the rest is inferred from the germline J gene. V usage is TRBV30 and J usage is TRBJ2-1, with D unresolved. The CDR3 is made up of 12 amino acids. From germline, CDR1 is GTSNPN and CDR2 SVGIG (reference sequence). With 5 bases removed from V and 2 bases from J, the gap between germline ends came to 7 bases. CDR3 bases read: TGTGCCTGGTTCCAGACCTACAATGAG. Translation: CAWFQTYNE. The whole CDR3 region reads CAWFQTYNEQFF.

This clone was seen at least ten times. The read ends 3 residues early relative to the CDR3; the germline J gene fills the gap. The chain uses TRBV5-1 and TRBJ1-4, with 7 bases matching TRBD1. The length of the CDR3 is 14 residues. Trimming cost V 4 bases and J 8 bases; bases outside gene matches: 8. CDR1 is SGHRS and CDR2 is YFSETQ in the germline V gene. The CDR3 protein is CASSAQGEGEKLFF. Incomplete CDR3 DNA: TGCGCCAGCAGCGCCCAGGGGGAGGGAGAAAAA.

This clone occurred many times. The read is 3 residues too short to cover the CDR3 end, so that end is filled in from the germline J gene. The J gene is TRBJ2-1, the V gene TRBV29-1; 12 bases map to TRBD2. The CDR3 consists of 15 residues. Per germline, CDR1 SQVTM and CDR2 ANQGSEA. V lost 0 bases, J lost 7 bases, and 4 bases stayed unmatched. The CDR3 loop is CSVEDRLAGANEQFF. Incomplete CDR3 DNA: TGCAGCGTTGAAGATCGACTAGCGGGAGCGAATGAG.

This clone was observed at least ten times. Read coverage stops 3 residues before the CDR3 terminus; the germline J gene supplies the remainder. The chain is built from TRBV20-1 and TRBJ2-3; TRBD1 matches 7 bases. The CDR3 totals 12 residues. Germline assignment: CDR1 DFQATT and CDR2 SNEGSKA (reference sequence). V dropped 7 bases and J dropped 4; count of bases not matched to a gene: 5. CDR3 DNA, as far as it was read: TGCAGTGAAAAGGGGGCGTCAGATACG. Its protein product is CSEKGASDT. In full, the CDR3 reads CSEKGASDTQYF.

This clone was recorded at least ten times. The read stops 3 residues short of the end of the CDR3; the missing end is completed from the germline J gene. The chain combines TRBV30 with TRBJ1-4; perhaps TRBD1 as D (5 bases). Germline lookup yields CDR1 GTSNPN and CDR2 SVGIG (reference sequence). The CDR3 has 14 residues. Trimming stripped 8 bases from V and 2 bases from J, with 15 bases between. CDR3: CAGADGATNEKLFF. The covered CDR3 bases are TGTGCCGGTGCCGATGGGGCCACTAATGAAAAA.

This clone was seen many times. The CDR3 end falls 3 residues outside the read, so it is completed with the germline J gene. The chain has TRBV5-6 and TRBJ2-5; the D gene is possibly TRBD2 (6 bases). Looked up from germline, CDR1 is SGHDT and CDR2 is YYEEEE. The germline V and J ends were trimmed by 3 bases and 3 bases, with 12 bases remaining between them. This CDR3 has 14 residues. The sequenced part of the CDR3 DNA is TGTGCCAGCAGCTCACGGGACTGGAAAGAGACC. This encodes CASSSRDWKET. The CDR3 in full is CASSSRDWKETQYF.

This clone was counted at least ten times. The read finishes 3 residues shy of the CDR3 end, and the germline J gene is used to complete it. The chain employs TRBV20-1 and TRBJ2-7, with 7 bases that match TRBD2. CDR1 DFQATT and CDR2 SNEGSKA come from the germline V gene (reference sequence). The CDR3 contains 15 residues. Germline trimming cut 0 bases from V and 6 bases from J; bases unmatched to any gene: 11. CDR3 DNA (partial): TGCAGTGCTAGAGATTGGCGGGAGCGCCCCGCCGAG. It codes for CSARDWRERPAE. The entire CDR3 protein reads CSARDWRERPAEQYF.

This clone was observed many times. The CDR3 end falls 3 residues outside the read, so it is completed with the germline J gene. The chain couples TRBV19 to TRBJ2-2, with 8 bases that match TRBD2. Unmatched junction bases numbered 5, after V lost 2 bases and J lost 6 bases. The CDR3 is 15 residues long. Germline loops: CDR1 LNHDA, CDR2 SQIVND (reference sequence). The CDR3 here is CASSITSSGSGELFF. The CDR3 bases that were read are TGTGCCAGTAGTATAACGTCTAGCGGGTCCGGGGAG.

This clone was seen many times. The read stops 3 residues short of the end of the CDR3; the missing end is completed from the germline J gene. This chain connects TRBV6-2 or TRBV6-3 to TRBJ2-7, with 7 bases identical to TRBD1. CDR3 length equals 16 residues. Germline CDR1 MNHEY, CDR2 SVGEGT. Losses at the gene ends were 0 bases for V and 2 bases for J; bases not matched to a gene: 7. Incomplete CDR3 DNA: TGTGCCAGCAGTTACTCGACCGGGACAGATCCCTACGAG. This encodes CASSYSTGTDPYE. The whole CDR3 sequence reads CASSYSTGTDPYEQYF.

Ten or more counts support this clone. The DNA read from the CDR3 is TGCAGTGCAAAGGGGACAGGGGGTAGGAGCAATCAGCCC. Translation: CSAKGTGGRSNQP. The full CDR3 sequence reads CSAKGTGGRSNQPQHF. The chain recombines TRBV20-1 with TRBJ1-5; TRBD1 matches at 11 bases. Sequencing ends 3 residues short of the CDR3 end; the germline J gene provides the rest. The CDR3 is 16 residues long. With 6 bases clipped from V and 1 base from J, the junction kept 8 bases outside the gene matches. Germline V CDR1 and CDR2: DFQATT, SNEGSKA (reference sequence).

This clone has a count of ten or more. The observed sequence ends 3 residues before the CDR3 terminus, with the missing tail filled in from the germline J gene. The chain joins TRBV19 to TRBJ2-7; D perhaps matches TRBD1 (5 bases). V was trimmed by 6 bases and J by 1 base, leaving 19 bases between them. This CDR3 region has 16 residues. The germline V gene encodes CDR1 LNHDA and CDR2 SQIVND (reference sequence). Incomplete CDR3 DNA: TGTGCCAGTAGGTCGAATGGGGCAGGGAAATCCTACGAG. It specifies CASRSNGAGKSYE. The complete CDR3 protein is CASRSNGAGKSYEQYF.

This clone was detected many times. The read ends 3 residues early relative to the CDR3; the germline J gene fills the gap. The rearrangement links TRBV20-1 to TRBJ2-7; possible D gene TRBD1, 6 bases. Germline V gives CDR1 DFQATT, CDR2 SNEGSKA (reference sequence). This CDR3 has 16 amino acids. Between the trimmed V and J ends, which lost 4 bases and 2 bases, there was a span of 21 bases. The CDR3 sequence is CSAIPPMTGITYEQYF. The sequenced CDR3 bases are TGCAGTGCTATCCCCCCCATGACAGGAATAACCTACGAG.

This clone has a count of ten or more. The read terminates 3 residues ahead of where the CDR3 ends, so the germline J gene completes it. The chain uses TRBV20-1 and TRBJ2-3, with TRBD2 matching over 7 bases. There are 15 residues in the CDR3. V lost 6 bases, J lost 2 bases, and 11 bases stayed unmatched. Germline-derived CDR1 and CDR2 are DFQATT and SNEGSKA (reference sequence). The covered CDR3 bases are TGCAGTGCCCCCCGGGCTAGCGGCTACACAGATACG. Translated: CSAPRASGYTDT. From start to end, the CDR3 is CSAPRASGYTDTQYF.

This clone was counted many times. The read finishes 3 residues shy of the CDR3 end, and the germline J gene is used to complete it. The gene calls are TRBV20-1 and TRBJ1-1, with D hard to call. The CDR3 is made up of 15 amino acids. Germline loops: CDR1 DFQATT, CDR2 SNEGSKA (reference sequence). The V gene lost 0 bases and the J gene lost 5 bases, with 16 bases spanning the gap. CDR3 bases read: TGCAGTGCTAGAGATCTGGAGGGTTCGAGAACTGAA. Its protein is CSARDLEGSRTE. The entire CDR3 is CSARDLEGSRTEAFF.

By sample fraction, this clone is medium-sized. The read terminates 3 residues before the CDR3 end, so the remaining end is supplied by the germline J gene. The V call is TRBV5-1, the J call TRBJ2-4; 7 bases match TRBD1. CDR3 length equals 14 residues. The germline V gene encodes CDR1 SGHRS and CDR2 YFSETQ. The V gene end was trimmed by 2 bases and the J gene end by 7 bases; junction bases not matched to a gene: 6. The covered CDR3 bases are TGCGCCAGCAGCTTAGACAGGGTCGGGAACATT. It specifies CASSLDRVGNI. The CDR3, in full, reads CASSLDRVGNIQYF.

In this sample, this clone turned up many times. The sequence runs out 3 residues before the end of the CDR3; the remainder is reconstructed from the germline J gene. The chain recombines TRBV7-6 with TRBJ2-1; D remains ambiguous. This CDR3 spans 14 amino acids. The V and J ends lost 2 bases and 3 bases respectively, with 8 bases between them. Per the germline V gene, CDR1 is SGHVS and CDR2 is FNYEAQ. Incomplete CDR3 DNA: TGTGCCAGCAGCTTAACCTATGACTACAATGAG. Protein: CASSLTYDYNE. The full-length CDR3 reads as CASSLTYDYNEQFF. The variable domain in full, completed from reference TRBV7-6 and TRBJ2-1, reads GAGVSQSPRYKVTKRGQDVALRCDPISGHVSLYWYRQALGQGPEFLTYFNYEAQQDKSGLPNDRFSAERPEGSISTLTIQRTEQRDSAMYRCASSLTYDYNEQFFGPGTRLTVL.

This clone was detected ten times or more. The DNA ends 3 residues before the CDR3 does, and the rest of the CDR3 is filled in from the germline J gene. The chain has TRBV11-3 and TRBJ2-1; 10 bases match TRBD1. V lost 6 bases to trimming and J lost 7 bases; unmatched junction nucleotides: 3. The CDR3 spans 13 residues. The germline V gene has CDR1 SGHNT and CDR2 YENEEA. Partial CDR3 DNA: TGTGCCAGCAGAGGGACAGGGGAAAATGAG. Translated: CASRGTGENE. The entire CDR3 protein is CASRGTGENEQFF.

The sample holds many counts of this clone. Sequencing ends 3 residues short of the CDR3 end; the germline J gene provides the rest. The chain recombines TRBV5-4 with TRBJ2-2; D perhaps matches TRBD2 (6 bases). Germline V gives CDR1 SGHNT, CDR2 YYREEE (reference sequence). This CDR3 has 15 residues. Trimming removed 2 bases at V and 7 bases at J, with 15 bases between. This CDR3 reads CASSFGGEGVGELFF. CDR3 DNA (partial): TGTGCCAGCAGCTTCGGGGGAGAAGGGGTCGGGGAG.

This clone was counted many times. The CDR3 extends 3 residues past the end of the read, so its final part is completed from the germline J gene. This sequence joins TRBV18 and TRBJ2-5; 7 nucleotides line up with TRBD1. Germline CDR1 KGHSH, CDR2 LQKENI. This CDR3 is built from 16 residues. The trim removed 2 bases at V and 3 bases at J, leaving 9 bases unmatched. CDR3 region: CASSPTTKTGKETQYF. The part of the CDR3 DNA that was read is TGTGCCAGCTCACCAACCACAAAGACAGGGAAAGAGACC.

Within the sample, this clone is medium-sized. The CDR3 end is not reached by the read, which stops 3 residues before it; the germline J gene fills it in. The V call is TRBV18, the J call TRBJ2-7; D not resolved. CDR3 length: 14 residues. Germline V gives CDR1 KGHSH, CDR2 LQKENI. V shed 4 bases and J shed 5 bases, with 15 bases lying between them. CDR3 residues: CASSLGGSEDEQYF. The sequenced CDR3 bases are TGTGCCAGCTCACTCGGCGGTAGTGAGGACGAG.

This clone was seen a handful of times. The read ends 3 residues shy of where the CDR3 ends; the end is completed using the germline J gene. This chain uses TRBV7-2 with TRBJ2-7; perhaps TRBD1 as D (6 bases). The CDR3 sequence is 15 residues long. CDR1 and CDR2 (germline): SGHTA, FQGNSA. Trimming took 1 base from V and 1 from J, leaving 11 bases between them. Incomplete CDR3 DNA: TGTGCCAGCAGCTTAGGAGCAGGGGCATCCTACGAG. Amino acid sequence: CASSLGAGASYE. The whole CDR3 is CASSLGAGASYEQYF.

This clone was seen ten or more times. The CDR3 sequence is CAWSQATGNTIYF. CDR3 DNA, as far as it was read: TGTGCCTGGAGCCAGGCGACTGGAAACACC. The chain joins TRBV30 to TRBJ1-3; D gene uncertain. The observed sequence ends 3 residues before the CDR3 terminus, with the missing tail filled in from the germline J gene. CDR1 and CDR2 (germline): GTSNPN, SVGIG (reference sequence). V lost 3 bases and J 2 bases, leaving 8 bases between the germline ends. This CDR3 has 13 amino acids.

This clone was seen ten or more times. Incomplete CDR3 DNA: TGCGCCAGCAGTCAATCGGTGGACAGGGGTAGTAACTATGGC. Translating gives CASSQSVDRGSNYG. The CDR3 reads in full as CASSQSVDRGSNYGYTF. V usage is TRBV23-1 and J usage is TRBJ1-2; 9 bases are shared with TRBD1. Read sequence stops 3 residues before the CDR3 end, and the germline J gene provides the missing end. TRBV23-1 is designated an ORF whose function remains uncertain. With V trimmed by 0 bases and J by 1 base, 6 bases remained unmatched. This CDR3 spans 17 amino acids.

This clone has ten or more counts. The CDR3 end falls 3 residues outside the read, so it is completed with the germline J gene. V is TRBV20-1 and J is TRBJ2-7; D perhaps matches TRBD2 (6 bases). V gave up 0 bases and J gave up 5 bases, with 11 bases separating them. The CDR3 is made up of 13 amino acids. Germline-derived CDR1 and CDR2 are DFQATT and SNEGSKA (reference sequence). The CDR3 protein is CSARDRLVNEQYF. The part of the CDR3 DNA that was read is TGCAGTGCTAGAGATCGACTAGTGAACGAG.